This TCR beta chain was captured in a study of cytomegalovirus exposure and HLA in healthy donors. About the research overall: In a previous analysis, about 100 million unique TCR beta sequences were found from roughly 180 million T cells. Within an early data release were about 90 million unique TCRs drawn from HLA-typed donors.

Use of 60 Vbeta and 13 Jbeta primers characterized the PCR. The protocol was immunoSEQ multiplex PCR, while the TCRdb copy is restricted to in-frame clones and leaves out a portion. The data show over 150,000 clones, with 81% seen just once and about 2.1% held by the top ten. Study-wide results and limits: In an earlier analysis, about 87% or about 30%: the productive usage of most TCR beta V segments.

The ends were cut back, 7 bases at V and 5 bases at J, with 18 bases in the middle. The CDR3 extends over 15 amino acids. CDR1 and CDR2 (germline): LNHDA, SQIVND (reference sequence). Note on this clone: Its antigen is undetermined.

This rearrangement joins TRBV19 to TRBJ2-1; perhaps TRBD1 as D (5 bases). The sample consisted of PBMCs. The receptor's source is a woman between 18 and 29 years old in good health and CMV-seronegative. The CDR3 sequence is CASKVDRARNNEQFF. CDR3 nucleotide sequence: TGTGCCAGTAAAGTCGACAGAGCGCGTAACAATGAGCAGTTCTTC.